What follows are 26 T cell receptor beta chains derived from one specimen sequenced in a study of blood T cell repertoires in COVID-19. TCRdb's copy holds only in-frame clones and misses some; the assay was immunoSEQ multiplex PCR. This table has roughly 61,000 clones, 85% to 90% appearing once. Sequenced input: peripheral blood. These receptors all stem from a man in his forties or fifties with active COVID-19.

The genes are TRBV6-5 and TRBJ1-4; no clear D. V was clipped by 6 bases and J by 0 bases, with 11 bases between them. CDR3 length: 15 amino acids. Looked up from germline, CDR1 is MNHEY and CDR2 is SVGAGI. The CDR3 spells CASRDFGATNEKLFF. The CDR3 DNA is TGTGCCAGCAGGGACTTTGGGGCAACTAATGAAAAACTGTTTTTT.

V and J are TRBV30 and TRBJ1-5; 7 bases are a match to TRBD1. V was clipped by 4 bases and J by 8 bases; unmatched bases: 5. CDR3 length: 12 residues. Per germline, CDR1 GTSNPN and CDR2 SVGIG (reference sequence). The CDR3 DNA is TGTGCCTGGAACCAGGGGGAAGAGCCCCAGCATTTT. Translated: CAWNQGEEPQHF.

The genes are TRBV3-1 (or the pseudogene TRBV3-2) and TRBJ2-3; TRBD2 matches at 10 bases. Trimming removed 7 bases from V and 2 bases from J; junction bases left unmatched: 6. The CDR3 is 15 amino acids. Germline CDR1 LGHDT, CDR2 YNNKEL (reference sequence). The CDR3, as DNA: TGTGCCAGCACACCTACTAGCGGGACCACAGATACGCAGTATTTT. Translated, it gives CASTPTSGTTDTQYF.

The rearrangement links TRBV30 to TRBJ1-1; D perhaps matches TRBD1 (5 bases). Germline V gene data show CDR1 as GTSNPN and CDR2 as SVGIG (reference sequence). With 4 bases removed from V and 1 base from J, the gap between germline ends came to 7 bases. CDR3 length: 12 amino acids. CDR3 amino acids: CAWTGSNTEAFF. CDR3 sequence (DNA): TGTGCCTGGACAGGGTCGAACACTGAAGCTTTCTTT.

V usage is TRBV19 and J usage is TRBJ1-1; 8 bases map to TRBD1. CDR1 and CDR2 from the germline V gene are LNHDA and SQIVND (reference sequence). The CDR3 runs 16 residues. J was trimmed by 4 bases and V by 5 bases; bases with no gene match: 12. The CDR3: CASSPGQGRGGTEAFF. DNA of the CDR3: TGTGCCAGTAGTCCTGGACAGGGACGAGGAGGCACTGAAGCTTTCTTT.

V is TRBV28 and J is TRBJ2-5; TRBD2 matches at 9 bases. V shed 9 bases, J shed 1 base, and the junction held 12 bases outside the gene matches. Germline CDR1 is MDHEN and CDR2 is SYDVKM. This CDR3 has 16 amino acids. The CDR3 sequence: CASGLSGSEAQETQYF. The DNA of the CDR3 is TGTGCCAGTGGCCTTAGCGGGAGCGAGGCCCAAGAGACCCAGTACTTC. Supplemented by reference TRBV28 and TRBJ2-5, the full variable domain reads DVKVTQSSRYLVKRTGEKVFLECVQDMDHENMFWYRQDPGLGLRLIYFSYDVKMKEKGDIPEGYSVSREKKERFSLILESASTNQTSMYLCASGLSGSEAQETQYFGPGTRLLVL.

This chain uses TRBV7-2 with TRBJ2-3, with unresolved D. Germline lookup yields CDR1 SGHTA and CDR2 FQGNSA. The CDR3 length is 12 residues. The germline V and J ends were trimmed by 8 bases and 2 bases, with 8 bases remaining between them. CDR3 amino acids: CASGRYTDTQYF. The CDR3 DNA reads as TGTGCCAGCGGCAGGTACACAGATACGCAGTATTTT.

CDR3 in amino acids: CASSRGQGGGYTF. CDR3 DNA: TGTGCCAGCAGCCGCGGACAGGGTGGCGGCTACACCTTC. The chain is built from TRBV6-5 and TRBJ1-2, with 8 bases matching TRBD1. CDR1 is MNHEY, CDR2 SVGAGI, per germline. Trimming took 6 bases from V and 8 from J; bases not matched to a gene: 8. This CDR3 spans 13 amino acids.

The chain is built from TRBV7-8 and TRBJ2-3, with D tentatively TRBD1 (6 bases). Germline CDR1 reads SGHVS; CDR2 reads FQNEAQ. The CDR3 has 15 residues. V lost 1 base, J lost 5 bases, and 13 bases lay in between. The CDR3 DNA follows: TGTGCCAGCAGCTTAGACAGGGCAACCCGAGATACGCAGTATTTT. Amino acid sequence: CASSLDRATRDTQYF.

The chain recombines TRBV4-2 with TRBJ2-4; TRBD2 agrees at 8 bases. After removal of 1 base from V and 0 bases from J, the junction contained 11 bases not matched to a gene. CDR3 size: 19 residues. The V gene's germline CDR1 is LGHNA and CDR2 YNFKEQ. CDR3 nucleotide sequence: TGTGCCAGCAGCCAAGGCAGCGGGAGAACCGGGCTAGCCAAAAACATTCAGTACTTC. Translated: CASSQGSGRTGLAKNIQYF.

The V and J genes are TRBV6-5 and TRBJ2-2, with 8 bases aligning to TRBD1. The CDR3 is made up of 14 amino acids. The V and J ends lost 7 bases and 6 bases, in that order; junction bases with no gene match: 7. The germline gives CDR1 MNHEY, CDR2 SVGAGI. CDR3 sequence: CASTGDRTPGELFF. Here the CDR3 DNA reads TGTGCCAGCACCGGGGACAGGACACCCGGGGAGCTGTTTTTT.

This clone was counted between two and nine times. The chain employs TRBV19 and TRBJ2-7; D might be TRBD1 (5 bases). The CDR3 loop spans 13 amino acids. Looked up from germline, CDR1 is LNHDA and CDR2 is SQIVND (reference sequence). Trimming stripped 4 bases from V and 2 bases from J, with 9 bases between. CDR3 DNA sequence: TGTGCCAGTAGTAGTACAGGAACCTACGAGCAGTACTTC. It specifies CASSSTGTYEQYF.

This chain links TRBV5-4 with TRBJ2-7; possible D gene TRBD1, 6 bases. Germline V gene data show CDR1 as SGHNT and CDR2 as YYREEE (reference sequence). The CDR3 sequence is 14 residues long. The V gene lost 0 bases and the J gene lost 6 bases, with 13 bases spanning the gap. The CDR3 DNA sequence: TGTGCCAGCAGCTTGGGACAGGTAGAGTCCGAGCAGTACTTC. Its protein is CASSLGQVESEQYF.

Only one count was recorded for this clone. The chain uses TRBV2 and TRBJ2-1; TRBD2 matches at 11 bases. Germline V gives CDR1 SNHLY, CDR2 FYNNEI. With V trimmed by 8 bases and J by 7 bases, 4 bases remained unmatched. CDR3 size: 13 residues. The CDR3, as DNA: TGTGCCAGCCGACTAGCGGGGAGTAATGAGCAGTTCTTC. This translates into CASRLAGSNEQFF.

The CDR3 is CASRTGTGIKKLFF. DNA of the CDR3: TGTGCCAGCAGAACCGGGACAGGGATTAAAAAACTGTTTTTT. The chain joins TRBV6-5 to TRBJ1-4, with 9 bases that match TRBD1. Looked up from germline, CDR1 is MNHEY and CDR2 is SVGAGI. V gave up 6 bases and J gave up 9 bases; unmatched junction bases: 8. The length of the CDR3 is 14 residues.

The chain recombines TRBV10-3 with TRBJ2-1; 8 nucleotides line up with TRBD2. V gave up 5 bases and J gave up 9 bases; unmatched junction bases: 9. This CDR3 region has 14 residues. Germline V gives CDR1 ENHRY, CDR2 SYGVKD. CDR3 in amino acids: CAISTGLVYGEQFF. CDR3 bases: TGTGCCATCAGTACGGGACTAGTTTACGGTGAGCAGTTCTTC.

This sequence joins TRBV7-2 and TRBJ1-6; unclear D gene. There are 14 residues in the CDR3. The ends were cut back, 5 bases at V and 14 bases at J, with 19 bases in the middle. Germline V gene lookup returns CDR1 SGHTA and CDR2 FQGNSA. The chain's CDR3 is CASSLRTQTGTLHF. The CDR3 DNA follows: TGTGCCAGCAGCCTAAGGACGCAAACCGGGACCCTCCACTTT.

This chain connects TRBV6-1 to TRBJ2-2; the D gene is possibly TRBD1 (5 bases). V shed 2 bases and J shed 1 base, with 8 bases lying between them. Germline-derived CDR1 and CDR2 are MNHNS and SASEGT. This CDR3 spans 15 amino acids. This CDR3 reads CASSEKGRNTGELFF. The CDR3 DNA sequence: TGTGCCAGCAGTGAAAAGGGGCGGAACACCGGGGAGCTGTTTTTT.

This sequence joins TRBV3-1 (or the pseudogene TRBV3-2) and TRBJ1-2, with D unresolved. This CDR3 spans 12 amino acids. Trimming stripped 0 bases from V and 7 bases from J, with 6 bases between. In germline, CDR1 is LGHDT, CDR2 YNNKEL (reference sequence). The CDR3 DNA reads TGTGCCAGCAGCCAAGATTCAGGTGGCTACACCTTC. Translated: CASSQDSGGYTF.

V gene TRBV30 combines with J gene TRBJ2-7; 12 positions agree with TRBD2. Trimming at V came to 5 bases and at J to 2 bases, leaving 1 base not matched to a gene. Germline CDR1 and CDR2: GTSNPN and SVGIG (reference sequence). The CDR3 is made up of 13 amino acids. The CDR3 loop is CAWSSGRAYEQYF. The DNA of the CDR3 is TGTGCCTGGTCTAGCGGGAGGGCCTACGAGCAGTACTTC.

The chain uses TRBV14 and TRBJ2-7, with 7 bases matching TRBD1. After removal of 4 bases from V and 0 bases from J, the junction contained 12 bases not matched to a gene. CDR3 length: 17 amino acids. Germline V gene sequence: CDR1 SGHDN, CDR2 FVKESK. CDR3 in DNA: TGTGCCAGCAGCCTGGACCCCGCCGGGACAGCCTCCTACGAGCAGTACTTC. This sequence encodes CASSLDPAGTASYEQYF. Full variable domain (outside the CDR3, taken from reference TRBV14 and TRBJ2-7): EAGVTQFPSHSVIEKGQTVTLRCDPISGHDNLYWYRRVMGKEIKFLLHFVKESKQDESGMPNNRFLAERTGGTYSTLKVQPAELEDSGVYFCASSLDPAGTASYEQYFGPGTRLTVT.

The gene calls are TRBV5-1 and TRBJ2-7, with 10 bases aligning to TRBD1. In germline, CDR1 is SGHRS, CDR2 YFSETQ. V gave up 6 bases and J gave up 3 bases; unmatched junction bases: 9. The CDR3 runs 15 residues. CDR3 amino acids: CASTWQGQGFYEQYF. CDR3 coding DNA: TGCGCCAGCACCTGGCAGGGACAGGGGTTCTACGAGCAGTACTTC.

This chain links TRBV27 with TRBJ2-5; D may be TRBD2 (7 bases). Germline V gene sequence: CDR1 MNHEY, CDR2 SMNVEV (reference sequence). V gave up 5 bases and J gave up 4 bases, with 8 bases separating them. This CDR3 has 12 amino acids. The CDR3 loop reads CASSAGAETQYF. CDR3 nucleotide sequence: TGTGCCAGCAGTGCGGGGGCAGAGACCCAGTACTTC.

The V gene is TRBV2, the J gene TRBJ2-1; possibly TRBD2 for D (8 bases). The CDR3 is made up of 14 amino acids. The germline V and J ends were trimmed by 6 bases and 8 bases, with 17 bases remaining between them. Per the germline V gene, CDR1 is SNHLY and CDR2 is FYNNEI. Here the CDR3 reads CASSLGLGGHEQFF. For the CDR3, the DNA is TGTGCCAGCAGCCTGGGACTAGGGGGCCATGAGCAGTTCTTC.

The genes are TRBV9 and TRBJ2-3; D is possibly TRBD1 (6 bases). The V gene lost 4 bases and the J gene lost 6 bases, with 18 bases spanning the gap. The CDR3 runs to 15 residues. CDR1 SGDLS and CDR2 YYNGEE come from the germline V gene. The CDR3 DNA is TGTGCCAGCAGCTTCAGCGGCCAGGGGACCGATACGCAGTATTTT. Its translation is CASSFSGQGTDTQYF.

The V and J genes are TRBV6-5 and TRBJ2-1, with 7 bases identical to TRBD2. This CDR3 has 15 amino acids. With 5 bases clipped from V and 9 bases from J, the junction kept 13 bases outside the gene matches. CDR1 is MNHEY and CDR2 is SVGAGI in the germline V gene. The CDR3 loop reads CASSLTDGRGGEQFF. CDR3 DNA sequence: TGTGCCAGCAGTCTAACCGATGGGAGGGGCGGTGAGCAGTTCTTC.